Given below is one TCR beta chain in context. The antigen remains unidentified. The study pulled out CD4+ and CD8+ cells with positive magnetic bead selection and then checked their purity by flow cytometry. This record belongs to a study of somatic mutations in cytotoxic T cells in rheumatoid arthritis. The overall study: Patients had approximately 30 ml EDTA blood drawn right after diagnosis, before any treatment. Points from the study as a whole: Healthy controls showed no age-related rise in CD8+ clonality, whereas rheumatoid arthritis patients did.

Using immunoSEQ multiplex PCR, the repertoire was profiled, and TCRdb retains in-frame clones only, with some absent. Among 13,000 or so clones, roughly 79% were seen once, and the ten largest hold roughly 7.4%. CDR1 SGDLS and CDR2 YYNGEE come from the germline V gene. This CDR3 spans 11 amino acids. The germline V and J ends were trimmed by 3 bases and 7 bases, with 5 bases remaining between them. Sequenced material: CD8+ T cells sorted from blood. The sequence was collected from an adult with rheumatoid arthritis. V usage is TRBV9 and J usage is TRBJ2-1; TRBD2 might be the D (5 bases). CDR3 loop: CASSAGNEQFF. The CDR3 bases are TGTGCCAGCAGCGCGGGGAATGAGCAGTTCTTC. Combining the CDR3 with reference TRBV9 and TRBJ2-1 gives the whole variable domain DSGVTQTPKHLITATGQRVTLRCSPRSGDLSVYWYQQSLDQGLQFLIQYYNGEERAKGNILERFSAQQFPDLHSELNLSSLELGDSALYFCASSAGNEQFFGPGTRLTVL.